Listed here are 24 T cell receptor beta chains from one sample, sequenced in a study of cytomegalovirus exposure and HLA in healthy donors. The protocol was immunoSEQ multiplex PCR, while the TCRdb copy is restricted to in-frame clones and leaves out a portion. This sample carries some 80,000 clones, approximately 96% of them seen once, and the ten largest clones take roughly 1.3%. Specimen: PBMCs. All receptors derive from a woman aged 18-30 years in good health and CMV-seronegative.

The rearrangement uses TRBV14 and TRBJ2-1; 9 bases map to TRBD2. Looked up from germline, CDR1 is SGHDN and CDR2 is FVKESK. V trimming: 2 bases; J trimming: 7 bases; junction bases outside the gene matches: 6. This CDR3 contains 15 residues. CDR3 region: CASSQRREGRNEQFF. The DNA for the CDR3 is TGTGCCAGCAGCCAAAGGCGGGAGGGCCGGAATGAGCAGTTCTTC.

This chain joins TRBV4-2 and TRBJ2-3; the match to TRBD2 covers 7 bases. Germline CDR1 reads LGHNA; CDR2 reads YNFKEQ. The CDR3 is 16 amino acids. J lost 2 bases, V lost 0 bases, and 5 bases had no gene match. The CDR3 bases are TGTGCCAGCAGCCAAGACCTAGCGGAGCACACAGATACGCAGTATTTT. It codes for CASSQDLAEHTDTQYF.

J is TRBJ2-7 and V is TRBV15; the D gene is possibly TRBD1 (7 bases). The germline V and J ends were trimmed by 5 bases and 0 bases, with 17 bases remaining between them. This CDR3 has 16 residues. Germline values: CDR1 LNHNV, CDR2 YYDKDF (reference sequence). This CDR3 is CATSPQRQGLSYEQYF. The CDR3, as DNA: TGTGCCACCAGCCCCCAGCGACAGGGACTCTCCTACGAGCAGTACTTC.

V and J are TRBV11-3 and TRBJ2-7; D not resolved. The CDR3 is 14 residues long. V was shortened by 0 bases and J by 3 bases, with 9 bases between the two germline ends. CDR1 SGHNT and CDR2 YENEEA come from the germline V gene. This chain's CDR3 is CASSLEGSNYEQYF. The CDR3 coding sequence is TGTGCCAGCAGCTTAGAGGGCAGCAACTACGAGCAGTACTTC. The complete variable domain, with remaining parts taken from reference TRBV11-3 and TRBJ2-7, reads EAGVVQSPRYKIIEKKQPVAFWCNPISGHNTLYWYLQNLGQGPELLIRYENEEAVDDSQLPKDRFSAERLKGVDSTLKIQPAELGDSAVYLCASSLEGSNYEQYFGPGTRLTVT.

V usage is TRBV18 and J usage is TRBJ2-1, with 9 bases lining up with TRBD2. The V gene end was trimmed by 2 bases and the J gene end by 8 bases; junction bases not matched to a gene: 13. The germline V gene encodes CDR1 KGHSH and CDR2 LQKENI. There are 17 residues in the CDR3. DNA for the CDR3: TGTGCCAGCTCACCAAACCTAGCGGGATGGGTGGCGGATGAGCAGTTCTTC. Translated, it gives CASSPNLAGWVADEQFF. The variable domain in full, with the rest retrieved from reference TRBV18 and TRBJ2-1, is NAGVMQNPRHLVRRRGQEARLRCSPMKGHSHVYWYRQLPEEGLKFMVYLQKENIIDESGMPKERFSAEFPKEGPSILRIQQVVRGDSAAYFCASSPNLAGWVADEQFFGPGTRLTVL.

The chain carries TRBV4-2 and TRBJ2-1; TRBD2 agrees at 9 bases. Germline assignment: CDR1 LGHNA and CDR2 YNFKEQ. This CDR3 is built from 16 residues. V gave up 2 bases and J gave up 4 bases; unmatched junction bases: 6. The CDR3 nucleotides read TGTGCCAGCAGCCAATCGACTAGCGGAGCTTACAATGAGCAGTTCTTC. As protein: CASSQSTSGAYNEQFF.

The rearrangement joins TRBV28 to TRBJ1-1; D unresolved. V was shortened by 5 bases and J by 0 bases, with 7 bases between the two germline ends. Germline CDR1 and CDR2: MDHEN and SYDVKM. The CDR3 totals 13 residues. The CDR3 loop is CASSLGMNTEAFF. In nucleotides, the CDR3 is TGTGCCAGCAGTCTCGGGATGAACACTGAAGCTTTCTTT.

J is TRBJ1-2 and V is TRBV7-2; D remains unclear. This CDR3 region has 16 residues. Per germline, CDR1 SGHTA and CDR2 FQGNSA. Trimming left V 5 bases short and J 5 bases short, with 21 bases between. The CDR3 loop is CASSPSRALGVYGYTF. The CDR3 coding sequence is TGTGCCAGCAGCCCGAGTAGAGCCTTGGGAGTTTATGGCTACACCTTC.

The genes are TRBV6-4 and TRBJ1-2; D is unresolved. V lost 5 bases to trimming and J lost 8 bases, with 12 bases between them. The CDR3 spans 12 residues. Germline V gene sequence: CDR1 MRHNA, CDR2 SNTAGT. CDR3 sequence: CASSSGGRGYTF. Here the CDR3 DNA reads TGTGCCAGCAGTTCGGGAGGGCGAGGCTACACCTTC.

This sequence joins TRBV25-1 and TRBJ1-2, with 8 positions matching TRBD1. This CDR3 is built from 12 residues. V was pared by 7 bases and J by 2 bases, with 0 bases of the junction left unmatched. In germline, CDR1 is MGHDK, CDR2 SYGVNS. CDR3 sequence: CASTGGNYGYTF. CDR3 DNA: TGTGCCAGCACAGGGGGCAACTATGGCTACACCTTC.

The CDR3 here is CASSLGAGGNYEQYF. The DNA of the CDR3 is TGTGCCAGCAGCTTAGGTGCAGGGGGGAACTACGAGCAGTACTTC. The V gene is TRBV11-2, the J gene TRBJ2-7, with D possibly matching TRBD1 (7 bases). Trimming stripped 1 base from V and 3 bases from J, with 13 bases between. Germline V gives CDR1 SGHAT, CDR2 FQNNGV. This CDR3 region has 15 residues.

The rearrangement joins TRBV5-6 to TRBJ2-1, with no clear D. CDR1 SGHDT and CDR2 YYEEEE come from the germline V gene. V shed 1 base and J shed 1 base, with 6 bases lying between them. This CDR3 spans 14 amino acids. The CDR3 reads CASSLRGSYNEQFF. The CDR3 DNA is TGTGCCAGCAGCTTGAGAGGTTCCTACAATGAGCAGTTCTTC.

This sequence joins TRBV6-6 and TRBJ1-4; D gene ambiguous. CDR1 is MNHNY and CDR2 is SVGAGI in the germline V gene (reference sequence). The CDR3 consists of 11 residues. V shed 8 bases and J shed 12 bases, with 13 bases lying between them. As DNA, the CDR3 is TGTGCCAGCGCCGGGCGGGGAGAACTGTTTTTT. Its protein is CASAGRGELFF.

The chain employs TRBV13 and TRBJ2-5; TRBD1 aligns across 7 bases. From germline, CDR1 is PRHDT and CDR2 FYEKMQ (reference sequence). The CDR3 length is 17 residues. With V trimmed by 6 bases and J by 0 bases, 13 bases remained unmatched. The CDR3 coding sequence is TGTGCCAGCAGTATAGAGGCCAGCGGACAGGACCAAGAGACCCAGTACTTC. It yields the protein CASSIEASGQDQETQYF.

V gene TRBV4-1 combines with J gene TRBJ1-1; no clear D. From germline, CDR1 is MGHRA and CDR2 YSYEKL. The CDR3 totals 14 residues. The V end was cut by 0 bases, the J end by 5 bases, with 10 bases between. The CDR3 DNA follows: TGCGCCAGCAGCCAAGATCGGGGAAGGACTGAAGCTTTCTTT. This translates into CASSQDRGRTEAFF.

V gene TRBV11-2 combines with J gene TRBJ2-1; D possibly corresponds to TRBD2 (5 bases). This CDR3 has 14 residues. Germline assignment: CDR1 SGHAT and CDR2 FQNNGV. V lost 5 bases and J lost 7, with 15 bases in between. The CDR3 DNA is TGTGCCAGCAGCCCAATGGACTGGATAAATGAGCAGTTCTTC. Amino acid sequence: CASSPMDWINEQFF.

The chain combines TRBV29-1 with TRBJ2-5; the D is unclear. V was pared by 5 bases and J by 5 bases, with 12 bases between. This CDR3 has 12 amino acids. The germline CDR1 and CDR2 sequences are SQVTM and ANQGSEA. Here the CDR3 reads CSVFAPGETQYF. CDR3 sequence (DNA): TGCAGCGTTTTCGCGCCCGGGGAGACCCAGTACTTC.

The V and J genes are TRBV14 and TRBJ2-1, with a tentative D call TRBD1 (5 bases). This CDR3 region has 13 residues. CDR1 is SGHDN and CDR2 is FVKESK in the germline V gene. The V and J ends lost 1 base and 7 bases respectively, with 8 bases between them. The CDR3, as DNA: TGTGCCAGCAGCCAAGCAGGGTTTAATGAGCAGTTCTTC. It codes for CASSQAGFNEQFF.

The chain employs TRBV15 and TRBJ2-5; D is unresolved. The V end was cut by 4 bases, the J end by 5 bases, with 11 bases between. The CDR3 has 13 residues. Germline values: CDR1 LNHNV, CDR2 YYDKDF (reference sequence). The CDR3 coding sequence is TGTGCCACCAGCATTTTAGTTTGGGAGACCCAGTACTTC. This translates into CATSILVWETQYF.

The rearrangement joins TRBV5-1 to TRBJ2-5; 12 bases are a match to TRBD2. Per the germline V gene, CDR1 is SGHRS and CDR2 is YFSETQ. The CDR3 has 18 amino acids. Unmatched junction bases numbered 8, after V lost 0 bases and J lost 2 bases. The CDR3 sequence is CASSLEILAGGLQETQYF. The CDR3 region has the DNA TGCGCCAGCAGCTTGGAAATACTAGCGGGAGGACTTCAAGAGACCCAGTACTTC.

The gene calls are TRBV27 and TRBJ2-1; 9 bases match TRBD1. Germline CDR1 MNHEY, CDR2 SMNVEV (reference sequence). This CDR3 has 14 residues. CDR3: CTTTRGQGYNEQFF. CDR3 DNA: TGTACCACCACCAGAGGACAGGGGTACAATGAGCAGTTCTTC.

This rearrangement joins TRBV2 to TRBJ2-2; weak D call: TRBD2 (6 bases). CDR1 and CDR2 (germline): SNHLY, FYNNEI. The V end was cut by 3 bases, the J end by 1 base, with 9 bases between. This CDR3 has 15 residues. For the CDR3, the DNA is TGTGCCAGCAGTGATCAAGCGGGGAACACCGGGGAGCTGTTTTTT. Translation gives CASSDQAGNTGELFF.

V gene TRBV6-5 combines with J gene TRBJ2-7, with 7 bases matching TRBD1. CDR3 length: 15 amino acids. The V gene end was trimmed by 7 bases and the J gene end by 3 bases; junction bases not matched to a gene: 12. Germline loops: CDR1 MNHEY, CDR2 SVGAGI. This chain's CDR3 is CASNHDRAPGYEQYF. DNA of the CDR3: TGTGCCAGCAACCATGACAGGGCTCCAGGCTACGAGCAGTACTTC.

The chain carries TRBV19 and TRBJ1-1, with a possible D match to TRBD1 (5 bases). V was clipped by 4 bases and J by 0 bases, with 9 bases between them. CDR1 LNHDA and CDR2 SQIVND come from the germline V gene (reference sequence). The CDR3 has 14 residues. The CDR3 here is CASSKGNLNTEAFF. The DNA of the CDR3 is TGTGCCAGTAGTAAGGGGAATTTGAACACTGAAGCTTTCTTT.